Presented here are 15 T cell receptor beta chains from one specimen sequenced in a study of cytomegalovirus exposure and HLA in healthy donors. Vbeta (60) and Jbeta (13) primers were used in the PCR. Profiled with immunoSEQ multiplex PCR; TCRdb holds only in-frame clones, not every one. Of some 60,000 clones in the sample, roughly four fifths are singletons; the top ten hold 1.5% to 2%. The material sequenced was PBMCs. These receptor sequences come from a human donor in good health.

The genes are TRBV6-5 and TRBJ2-2; no clear D gene. The CDR3 has 15 amino acids. CDR1 and CDR2 (germline): MNHEY, SVGAGI. V was pared by 5 bases and J by 6 bases, with 16 bases between. CDR3 nucleotides: TGTGCCAGCAGTAAGACACCCCTGGGCGCCGGGGAGCTGTTTTTT. The encoded protein is CASSKTPLGAGELFF.

There are a few counts of this clone. The gene calls are TRBV6-4 and TRBJ2-3; 7 nucleotides align to TRBD1. CDR3 size: 14 residues. Germline loops: CDR1 MRHNA, CDR2 SNTAGT. J was trimmed by 2 bases and V by 6 bases; bases with no gene match: 5. This chain's CDR3 is CASSSGTATDTQYF. The CDR3 coding sequence is TGTGCCAGCAGCTCCGGGACAGCCACAGATACGCAGTATTTT.

The V call is TRBV6-4, the J call TRBJ1-2; D unresolved. The germline V gene encodes CDR1 MRHNA and CDR2 SNTAGT. This CDR3 is built from 15 residues. Trimming stripped 2 bases from V and 1 base from J, with 11 bases between. CDR3 residues: CASSDGPAGNYGYTF. CDR3 DNA: TGTGCCAGCAGTGACGGTCCCGCGGGTAACTATGGCTACACCTTC.

This clone occurred a few times. The J gene is TRBJ1-1, the V gene TRBV5-4; 7 nucleotides line up with TRBD1. The V and J ends lost 0 bases and 5 bases, in that order; junction bases with no gene match: 10. The germline V gene encodes CDR1 SGHNT and CDR2 YYREEE (reference sequence). CDR3 length: 16 amino acids. CDR3 sequence (DNA): TGTGCCAGCAGCTTGGTACTAGGGGGCTTATGGACTGAAGCTTTCTTT. Amino acid sequence: CASSLVLGGLWTEAFF. Supplemented by reference TRBV5-4 and TRBJ1-1, the full variable domain reads ETGVTQSPTHLIKTRGQQVTLRCSSQSGHNTVSWYQQALGQGPQFIFQYYREEENGRGNFPPRFSGLQFPNYSSELNVNALELDDSALYLCASSLVLGGLWTEAFFGQGTRLTVV.

This clone was picked up one time. V gene TRBV13 combines with J gene TRBJ2-7; D possibly corresponds to TRBD1 (6 bases). Germline CDR1 reads PRHDT; CDR2 reads FYEKMQ (reference sequence). Trimming removed 0 bases at V and 3 bases at J, with 12 bases between. CDR3 length equals 15 residues. Here the CDR3 DNA reads TGTGCCAGCAGCTTAGGTGGACAGTTACTCTACGAGCAGTACTTC. Protein: CASSLGGQLLYEQYF.

The genes are TRBV7-3 and TRBJ2-2; 10 nucleotides agree with TRBD2. CDR1 is SGHTA, CDR2 FQGTGA, per germline. CDR3 length: 22 residues. J gave up 6 bases and V 0 bases, and 22 bases lay outside the gene matches. The CDR3 DNA is TGTGCCAGCAGCTTAACCCCCCTAGCGGGAGATCTCATGGACATATTTCCCGGGGAGCTGTTTTTT. Translated, it gives CASSLTPLAGDLMDIFPGELFF.

The genes are TRBV7-9 and TRBJ1-3; TRBD1 might be the D (5 bases). V lost 2 bases, J lost 0 bases, and 11 bases lay in between. This CDR3 is built from 16 residues. Germline loops: CDR1 SEHNR, CDR2 FQNEAQ (reference sequence). CDR3 sequence: CASSLYQGYSGNTIYF. For the CDR3, the DNA is TGTGCCAGCAGCTTATACCAGGGCTACTCTGGAAACACCATATATTTT. The full variable domain, with the rest looked up from reference TRBV7-9 and TRBJ1-3, is DTGVSQNPRHKITKRGQNVTFRCDPISEHNRLYWYRQTLGQGPEFLTYFQNEAQLEKSRLLSDRFSAERPKGSFSTLEIQRTEQGDSAMYLCASSLYQGYSGNTIYFGEGSWLTVV.

V and J are TRBV4-2 and TRBJ2-1; 10 bases map to TRBD2. CDR1 is LGHNA, CDR2 YNFKEQ, per germline. Losses at the gene ends were 0 bases for V and 4 bases for J; bases not matched to a gene: 6. CDR3 length: 17 residues. The CDR3 reads CASSQDPGTSEYNEQFF. CDR3 in DNA: TGTGCCAGCAGCCAAGATCCCGGGACTAGCGAATACAATGAGCAGTTCTTC.

J is TRBJ2-7 and V is TRBV2; 7 bases align to TRBD2. Trimming cost V 7 bases and J 5 bases; bases outside gene matches: 14. Per the germline V gene, CDR1 is SNHLY and CDR2 is FYNNEI. This CDR3 is built from 15 residues. The CDR3 is CASKLYSSGSNEQYF. Written as DNA, the CDR3 is TGTGCCAGCAAACTCTATAGTAGCGGGTCTAACGAGCAGTACTTC.

This sequence joins TRBV19 and TRBJ1-6; 8 bases are shared with TRBD1. J lost 10 bases, V lost 6 bases, and 11 bases had no gene match. Germline V gene sequence: CDR1 LNHDA, CDR2 SQIVND (reference sequence). This CDR3 has 15 residues. CDR3 sequence: CASSARDRGRSPLHF. CDR3 nucleotide sequence: TGTGCCAGTAGCGCCCGTGACAGGGGCAGATCACCCCTCCACTTT.

The chain carries TRBV6-6 and TRBJ1-5, with D possibly matching TRBD1 (5 bases). The germline V and J ends were trimmed by 0 bases and 6 bases, with 15 bases remaining between them. The CDR3 is 16 amino acids. Germline-derived CDR1 and CDR2 are MNHNY and SVGAGI (reference sequence). The CDR3 bases are TGTGCCAGCAGTTACTCCTTGGCAGGGTTAACTCAGCCCCAGCATTTT. The encoded protein is CASSYSLAGLTQPQHF.

J is TRBJ2-7 and V is TRBV29-1, with 7 bases matching TRBD2. Looked up from germline, CDR1 is SQVTM and CDR2 is ANQGSEA. The CDR3 has 12 amino acids. J was trimmed by 0 bases and V by 4 bases; bases with no gene match: 0. The CDR3 DNA sequence: TGCAGCGTTGGGGGGGGCTCCTACGAGCAGTACTTC. Residues: CSVGGGSYEQYF.

The genes are TRBV5-1 and TRBJ2-5; 10 bases line up with TRBD2. This CDR3 region has 16 residues. Germline V lookup: CDR1 SGHRS, CDR2 YFSETQ. V trimming: 3 bases; J trimming: 2 bases; junction bases outside the gene matches: 7. CDR3: CASSSMGLAWQETQYF. The CDR3 nucleotides read TGCGCCAGCAGCTCGATGGGACTAGCGTGGCAAGAGACCCAGTACTTC.

The chain joins TRBV27 to TRBJ2-2; tentatively, D is TRBD2 (5 bases). Trimming shortened V by 2 bases and J by 4 bases, and 11 bases separated the two germline ends. This CDR3 comprises 15 residues. Germline V gene data show CDR1 as MNHEY and CDR2 as SMNVEV (reference sequence). CDR3 protein: CASSLRAARTGELFF. Here the CDR3 DNA reads TGTGCCAGCAGTTTACGAGCGGCACGCACCGGGGAGCTGTTTTTT.

The chain employs TRBV28 and TRBJ2-1, with TRBD2 identical over 15 bases. The V gene end was trimmed by 6 bases and the J gene end by 3 bases; junction bases not matched to a gene: 15. The CDR3 has 20 residues. CDR1 MDHEN and CDR2 SYDVKM come from the germline V gene. CDR3 sequence: CASSFPRRTSGRAVYNEQFF. CDR3 coding DNA: TGTGCCAGCAGCTTTCCTCGAAGGACTAGCGGGAGGGCCGTCTACAATGAGCAGTTCTTC.